The 30 T cell receptor beta chains given below trace back to one sample, sequenced in a study of cytomegalovirus exposure and HLA in healthy donors. PCR used 60 Vbeta primers and 13 Jbeta primers. Clones were sequenced by immunoSEQ multiplex PCR, and TCRdb holds only the in-frame ones, with some missing. The top ten clones hold less than 9% of a sample with 200,000 to 250,000 clones, around 80% of them seen once. Sequenced material: PBMCs. The origin of the receptors is a woman aged 55-70 years in good health and CMV-seropositive.

The chain has TRBV2 and TRBJ1-1; TRBD1 might be the D (6 bases). There are 12 residues in the CDR3. CDR1 is SNHLY and CDR2 is FYNNEI in the germline V gene. V was cut by 6 bases and J by 4 bases, with 9 bases left in between. CDR3 DNA sequence: TGTGCCAGCAGGGGAGGGGGCACTGAAGCTTTCTTT. It is translated as CASRGGGTEAFF.

As regards this clone: Other DNA sequences from this sample encode an identical CDR3 as well. The chain couples TRBV5-1 to TRBJ1-1, with TRBD1 as a possible D gene (6 bases). V was trimmed by 4 bases and J by 1 base, leaving 8 bases between them. The CDR3 has 13 residues. The germline CDR1 and CDR2 sequences are SGHRS and YFSETQ. The CDR3 here is CASSLQGNTEAFF. CDR3 bases: TGCGCCAGCAGCCTACAGGGGAACACTGAAGCTTTCTTT.

This chain joins TRBV9 and TRBJ2-1; 8 bases are a match to TRBD2. Germline lookup yields CDR1 SGDLS and CDR2 YYNGEE. V dropped 0 bases and J dropped 4; count of bases not matched to a gene: 9. This CDR3 has 17 amino acids. The CDR3 region is CASSVGGGQIWYNEQFF. CDR3 DNA sequence: TGTGCCAGCAGCGTAGGCGGGGGGCAAATTTGGTACAATGAGCAGTTCTTC. Supplemented by reference TRBV9 and TRBJ2-1, the full variable domain reads DSGVTQTPKHLITATGQRVTLRCSPRSGDLSVYWYQQSLDQGLQFLIQYYNGEERAKGNILERFSAQQFPDLHSELNLSSLELGDSALYFCASSVGGGQIWYNEQFFGPGTRLTVL.

The gene calls are TRBV5-1 and TRBJ2-7; possibly TRBD1 for D (6 bases). Germline CDR1 is SGHRS and CDR2 is YFSETQ. Trimming stripped 5 bases from V and 5 bases from J, with 17 bases between. This CDR3 is built from 14 residues. The CDR3 nucleotides are TGCGCCAGCAGTTCGGGAAGTGCAGGGGACGAGCAGTACTTC. Residues: CASSSGSAGDEQYF.

The rearrangement uses TRBV4-1 and TRBJ2-3, with 7 bases identical to TRBD1. Germline V gene sequence: CDR1 MGHRA, CDR2 YSYEKL. The ends lost 2 bases at V and 1 base at J; junction bases unmatched: 6. The length of the CDR3 is 16 residues. CDR3 residues: CASSQPGQRRTDTQYF. The CDR3 coding sequence is TGCGCCAGCAGCCAACCGGGACAGCGGCGCACAGATACGCAGTATTTT.

The V and J genes are TRBV27 and TRBJ1-1; D perhaps matches TRBD1 (6 bases). CDR1 and CDR2 (germline): MNHEY, SMNVEV (reference sequence). This CDR3 spans 15 amino acids. Trimming stripped 3 bases from V and 0 bases from J, with 11 bases between. The CDR3 sequence is CASSLGAPMNTEAFF. CDR3 nucleotides: TGTGCCAGCAGTTTGGGGGCTCCTATGAACACTGAAGCTTTCTTT.

J is TRBJ2-1 and V is TRBV5-6, with D perhaps TRBD2 (6 bases). Germline CDR1 is SGHDT and CDR2 is YYEEEE. This CDR3 region has 13 residues. Trimming stripped 6 bases from V and 12 bases from J, with 19 bases between. CDR3 coding DNA: TGTGCCAGCACCCCGAAAGGGACTGTGGTGCAGTTCTTC. Protein sequence: CASTPKGTVVQFF.

The CDR3 here is CASSAVAGDGVDTQYF. CDR3 nucleotides: TGTGCCAGCAGTGCCGTAGCGGGAGACGGTGTAGATACGCAGTATTTT. The chain has TRBV2 and TRBJ2-3, with TRBD2 identical over 9 bases. This CDR3 comprises 16 residues. The germline gives CDR1 SNHLY, CDR2 FYNNEI. V trimming: 4 bases; J trimming: 5 bases; junction bases outside the gene matches: 10.

The chain employs TRBV7-3 and TRBJ2-7; D perhaps matches TRBD2 (6 bases). V lost 5 bases and J 4 bases, leaving 18 bases between the germline ends. CDR1 is SGHTA, CDR2 FQGTGA, per germline. The length of the CDR3 is 15 residues. The CDR3: CASSPGEGLYYEQYF. The DNA for the CDR3 is TGTGCCAGCAGCCCAGGCGAGGGACTGTATTACGAGCAGTACTTC. Variable domain in full (rest from reference TRBV7-3 and TRBJ2-7): GAGVSQTPSNKVTEKGKYVELRCDPISGHTALYWYRQSLGQGPEFLIYFQGTGAADDSGLPNDRFFAVRPEGSVSTLKIQRTERGDSAVYLCASSPGEGLYYEQYFGPGTRLTVT.

The J gene is TRBJ2-1, the V gene TRBV4-2; 11 bases match TRBD2. Germline V gives CDR1 LGHNA, CDR2 YNFKEQ. This CDR3 contains 15 residues. The V segment lost 4 bases and the J segment 6 bases; nucleotides outside the gene matches: 5. CDR3 sequence: CASSLPGLAANEQFF. CDR3 DNA: TGTGCCAGCAGCCTACCGGGACTAGCGGCCAATGAGCAGTTCTTC.

The rearrangement links TRBV5-1 to TRBJ2-7, with TRBD1 matching over 8 bases. The CDR3 is made up of 12 amino acids. J was trimmed by 6 bases and V by 2 bases; bases with no gene match: 1. Germline V CDR1 and CDR2: SGHRS, YFSETQ. The DNA for the CDR3 is TGCGCCAGCAGCTTACAGGGGGTCGAGCAGTACTTC. The encoded protein is CASSLQGVEQYF. Full variable domain (outside the CDR3, taken from reference TRBV5-1 and TRBJ2-7): KAGVTQTPRYLIKTRGQQVTLSCSPISGHRSVSWYQQTPGQGLQFLFEYFSETQRNKGNFPGRFSGRQFSNSRSEMNVSTLELGDSALYLCASSLQGVEQYFGPGTRLTVT.

The V gene is TRBV11-2, the J gene TRBJ2-5, with D perhaps matching TRBD2 (5 bases). The CDR3 covers 14 residues. V was pared by 3 bases and J by 2 bases, with 10 bases between. Germline V gives CDR1 SGHAT, CDR2 FQNNGV. The CDR3 DNA sequence: TGTGCCAGCAGCTTCCAGCGGTATCAAGAGACCCAGTACTTC. Translating it yields CASSFQRYQETQYF.

The rearrangement uses TRBV5-6 and TRBJ2-4, with a weak D call TRBD1 (5 bases). Germline V CDR1 and CDR2: SGHDT, YYEEEE. The V gene lost 4 bases and the J gene lost 0 bases, with 8 bases spanning the gap. The CDR3 is 14 residues long. CDR3 region: CASSLQGAKNIQYF. For the CDR3, the DNA is TGTGCCAGCAGCCTTCAGGGAGCCAAAAACATTCAGTACTTC.

The V and J genes are TRBV7-2 and TRBJ1-2; D remains ambiguous. Looked up from germline, CDR1 is SGHTA and CDR2 is FQGNSA. The CDR3 is made up of 14 amino acids. Trimming pared 5 bases from V and 4 bases from J, leaving 14 bases between. The CDR3 loop reads CASSPGVGLYGYTF. Here the CDR3 DNA reads TGTGCCAGCAGCCCCGGGGTCGGGCTCTATGGCTACACCTTC.

The chain combines TRBV2 with TRBJ1-5; D gene ambiguous. Trimming stripped 4 bases from V and 0 bases from J, with 10 bases between. CDR3 size: 15 residues. Germline V gene data show CDR1 as SNHLY and CDR2 as FYNNEI. CDR3 loop: CASSAEVYSNQPQHF. The DNA of the CDR3 is TGTGCCAGCAGTGCCGAGGTTTATAGCAATCAGCCCCAGCATTTT.

V gene TRBV5-1 combines with J gene TRBJ2-2; D may be TRBD1 (6 bases). V lost 0 bases and J 4 bases, leaving 13 bases between the germline ends. Germline loops: CDR1 SGHRS, CDR2 YFSETQ. The CDR3 has 16 residues. CDR3 loop: CASSLVAGDITGELFF. CDR3 nucleotides: TGCGCCAGCAGCTTGGTGGCAGGGGACATCACCGGGGAGCTGTTTTTT.

This chain uses TRBV27 with TRBJ2-3; D may be TRBD2 (6 bases). V lost 6 bases and J 2 bases, leaving 12 bases between the germline ends. From germline, CDR1 is MNHEY and CDR2 SMNVEV (reference sequence). CDR3 length: 14 amino acids. The CDR3 bases are TGTGCCAGCAGACTTAGCGGATACACAGATACGCAGTATTTT. Residues: CASRLSGYTDTQYF.

The chain recombines TRBV2 with TRBJ1-3; 10 nucleotides match TRBD1. CDR3 size: 14 residues. The V gene's germline CDR1 is SNHLY and CDR2 FYNNEI. V dropped 6 bases and J dropped 10; count of bases not matched to a gene: 9. CDR3 coding DNA: TGTGCCAGCAGAACCAGACAGGGGGCCGGGACCATATATTTT. Translation gives CASRTRQGAGTIYF.

The chain recombines TRBV27 with TRBJ1-1, with TRBD1 as a possible D gene (5 bases). Germline lookup yields CDR1 MNHEY and CDR2 SMNVEV (reference sequence). The V and J ends lost 3 bases and 4 bases respectively, with 12 bases between them. The CDR3 is 14 amino acids. CDR3 DNA sequence: TGTGCCAGCAGTTTCTTCGGGGGAGGCACTGAAGCTTTCTTT. It specifies CASSFFGGGTEAFF.

The rearrangement links TRBV28 to TRBJ2-6; D gene unclear. Germline V CDR1 and CDR2: MDHEN, SYDVKM. CDR3 length: 14 amino acids. V lost 7 bases and J 0 bases, leaving 7 bases between the germline ends. The CDR3 region is CASTRSSGANVLTF. CDR3 coding DNA: TGTGCCAGCACCAGAAGCTCTGGGGCCAACGTCCTGACTTTC.

The V call is TRBV29-1, the J call TRBJ2-2, with 7 bases fitting TRBD1. The CDR3 covers 15 residues. V was clipped by 0 bases and J by 6 bases; unmatched bases: 7. Germline CDR1 reads SQVTM; CDR2 reads ANQGSEA. CDR3 in amino acids: CSVEEGTGVAGELFF. The CDR3 DNA follows: TGCAGCGTTGAAGAGGGTACAGGGGTTGCCGGGGAGCTGTTTTTT.

The rearrangement joins TRBV12-5 to TRBJ2-1, with 9 bases identical to TRBD1. The length of the CDR3 is 14 residues. CDR1 and CDR2 from the germline V gene are LGHNT and FRNRAP. V lost 7 bases, J lost 4 bases, and 5 bases stayed unmatched. The CDR3 sequence is CASVPGQGYNEQFF. CDR3 nucleotide sequence: TGTGCTAGTGTTCCGGGACAGGGTTACAATGAGCAGTTCTTC.

V gene TRBV6-5 combines with J gene TRBJ1-2; 8 nucleotides align to TRBD1. CDR1 and CDR2 from the germline V gene are MNHEY and SVGAGI. V lost 5 bases and J lost 11; bases outside the gene matches: 7. The CDR3 totals 12 residues. The CDR3 sequence is CASSLPQGVYTF. DNA of the CDR3: TGTGCCAGCAGTCTACCACAGGGGGTTTACACCTTC.

The gene calls are TRBV11-2 and TRBJ2-1; 9 nucleotides align to TRBD1. The germline gives CDR1 SGHAT, CDR2 FQNNGV. The CDR3 covers 13 residues. V gave up 0 bases and J gave up 15 bases; unmatched junction bases: 6. CDR3 amino acids: CASSLDGTGRLFF. CDR3 nucleotides: TGTGCCAGCAGCTTAGATGGGACAGGGCGACTGTTCTTC.

The chain carries TRBV28 and TRBJ2-7; the match to TRBD1 covers 12 bases. The germline V gene encodes CDR1 MDHEN and CDR2 SYDVKM. The CDR3 consists of 15 residues. V dropped 6 bases and J dropped 4; count of bases not matched to a gene: 7. CDR3 sequence (DNA): TGTGCCAGCAGGAAAGGGACAGGGGGCTTATACGAGCAGTACTTC. The encoded protein is CASRKGTGGLYEQYF. Filled out from reference TRBV28 and TRBJ2-7, the complete variable domain reads DVKVTQSSRYLVKRTGEKVFLECVQDMDHENMFWYRQDPGLGLRLIYFSYDVKMKEKGDIPEGYSVSREKKERFSLILESASTNQTSMYLCASRKGTGGLYEQYFGPGTRLTVT.

This chain uses TRBV12-5 with TRBJ1-1, with D perhaps matching TRBD1 (6 bases). The CDR3 contains 16 residues. Trimming pared 0 bases from V and 5 bases from J, leaving 16 bases between. Per germline, CDR1 LGHNT and CDR2 FRNRAP. CDR3 in amino acids: CASGLVLGTPETEAFF. The DNA for the CDR3 is TGTGCTAGTGGTTTGGTACTGGGGACACCAGAGACTGAAGCTTTCTTT.

This clone was recorded only once. V is TRBV5-1 and J is TRBJ2-3; 9 bases are a match to TRBD1. CDR1 and CDR2 (germline): SGHRS, YFSETQ. V trimming: 3 bases; J trimming: 0 bases; junction bases outside the gene matches: 2. The CDR3 has 15 residues. CDR3 nucleotides: TGCGCCAGCAGCTCACAGGGGGCAAGCACAGATACGCAGTATTTT. Its protein is CASSSQGASTDTQYF. Full variable domain (outside the CDR3, taken from reference TRBV5-1 and TRBJ2-3): KAGVTQTPRYLIKTRGQQVTLSCSPISGHRSVSWYQQTPGQGLQFLFEYFSETQRNKGNFPGRFSGRQFSNSRSEMNVSTLELGDSALYLCASSSQGASTDTQYFGPGTRLTVL.

The rearrangement joins TRBV2 to TRBJ2-7; 10 bases map to TRBD2. The CDR3 runs 16 residues. The V gene end was trimmed by 1 base and the J gene end by 6 bases; junction bases not matched to a gene: 9. Germline lookup yields CDR1 SNHLY and CDR2 FYNNEI. The CDR3: CASSEVLPSGRVEQYF. The CDR3 nucleotides are TGTGCCAGCAGTGAAGTGTTACCTAGCGGGAGAGTCGAGCAGTACTTC.

The rearrangement joins TRBV2 to TRBJ2-7; 7 bases fit TRBD1. Germline-derived CDR1 and CDR2 are SNHLY and FYNNEI. V dropped 9 bases and J dropped 5; count of bases not matched to a gene: 7. The CDR3 has 12 residues. CDR3 in DNA: TGTGCCAGTCAGACAGGGTCCCACGAGCAGTACTTC. It codes for CASQTGSHEQYF.

This chain uses TRBV10-3 with TRBJ2-7, with 8 nucleotides matching TRBD1. Trimming took 10 bases from V and 4 from J; bases not matched to a gene: 12. The CDR3 sequence is 14 residues long. Germline V gene data show CDR1 as ENHRY and CDR2 as SYGVKD. The CDR3 DNA follows: TGTGCCACCTCCCATGGACAGGGATTTTACGAGCAGTACTTC. Protein product: CATSHGQGFYEQYF.